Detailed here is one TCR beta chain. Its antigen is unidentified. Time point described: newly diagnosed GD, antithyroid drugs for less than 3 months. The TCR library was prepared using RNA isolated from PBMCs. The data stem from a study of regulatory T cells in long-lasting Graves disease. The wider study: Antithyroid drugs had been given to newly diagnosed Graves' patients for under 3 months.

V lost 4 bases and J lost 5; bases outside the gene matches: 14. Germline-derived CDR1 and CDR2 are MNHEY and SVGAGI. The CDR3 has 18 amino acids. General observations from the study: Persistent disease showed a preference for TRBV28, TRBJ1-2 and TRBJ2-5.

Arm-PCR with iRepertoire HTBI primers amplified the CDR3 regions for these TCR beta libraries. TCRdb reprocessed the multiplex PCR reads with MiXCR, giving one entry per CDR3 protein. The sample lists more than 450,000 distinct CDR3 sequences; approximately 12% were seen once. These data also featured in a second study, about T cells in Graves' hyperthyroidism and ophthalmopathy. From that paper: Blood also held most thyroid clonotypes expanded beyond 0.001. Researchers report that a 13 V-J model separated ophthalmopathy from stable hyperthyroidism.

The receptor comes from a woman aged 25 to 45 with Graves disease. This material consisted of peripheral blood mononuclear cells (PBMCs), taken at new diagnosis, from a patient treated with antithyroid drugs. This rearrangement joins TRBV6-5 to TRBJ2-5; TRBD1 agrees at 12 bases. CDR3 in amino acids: CASSSPTSGTGGKETQYF. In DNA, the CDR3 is TGTGCCAGCAGTTCCCCAACTTCCGGGACAGGGGGCAAGGAGACCCAGTACTTC.